The present TCR beta chain was sequenced within a study of identical twins. All donors comprised healthy Caucasians. Note on this clonotype: The antigen remains unidentified.

Each CDR3 protein gets one entry after TCRdb re-called the 5' RACE reads with MiXCR. This sample has 350,000 or so distinct CDR3 sequences, with more than 9% found just once. CDR3 length equals 14 residues. V was clipped by 5 bases and J by 6 bases, with 18 bases between them. The V gene's germline CDR1 is DFQATT and CDR2 SNEGSKA (reference sequence). General study results and limits: Beta clonotypes that were abundant in cord blood contained fewer insertions, a pattern absent from memory repertoires.

This sample also appeared in a second study, on yellow fever vaccine responses in identical twins. This second study notes: Twin vaccine T cell responses reportedly seemed partly convergent, partly personalized.

Sequenced sample: CD8+ T cells sorted from blood. The TCR comes from a woman aged 18-30 years in good health. This chain uses TRBV20-1 with TRBJ2-3; possible D gene TRBD1, 6 bases. For the CDR3, the DNA is TGCAGTGCTCCGCCCACAGGGTTGGGCGATACGCAGTATTTT. It is translated as CSAPPTGLGDTQYF.